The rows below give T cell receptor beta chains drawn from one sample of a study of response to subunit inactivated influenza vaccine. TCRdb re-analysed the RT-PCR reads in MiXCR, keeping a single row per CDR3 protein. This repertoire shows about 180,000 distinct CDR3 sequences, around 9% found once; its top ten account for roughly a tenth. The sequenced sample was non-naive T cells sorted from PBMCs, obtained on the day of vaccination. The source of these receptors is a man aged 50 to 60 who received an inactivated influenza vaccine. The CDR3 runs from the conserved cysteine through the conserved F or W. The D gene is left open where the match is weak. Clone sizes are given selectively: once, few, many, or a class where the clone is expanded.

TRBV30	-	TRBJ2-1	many	CAWTPPGALDEQFF	TGTGCCTGGACCCCTCCAGGGGCCTTGGATGAGCAGTTCTTC
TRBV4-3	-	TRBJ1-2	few	CASSLTSGGALGGYTF	TGCGCCAGCAGCCTGACTAGCGGGGGGGCTCTTGGTGGCTACACCTTC
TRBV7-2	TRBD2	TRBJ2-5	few	CASSPRGSGRETQYF	TGTGCCAGCAGCCCGCGGGGTAGCGGGAGGGAGACCCAGTACTTC
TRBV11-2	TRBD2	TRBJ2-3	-	CASSLTSGVSTDTQYF	TGTGCCAGCAGCTTAACTAGCGGGGTTAGCACAGATACGCAGTATTTT
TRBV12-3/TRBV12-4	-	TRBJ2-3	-	CASSGGGTQYF	TGTGCCAGCAGTGGCGGCGGTACGCAGTATTTT
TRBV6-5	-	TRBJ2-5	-	CASSYSIGQQKETQYF	TGTGCCAGCAGTTACTCGATAGGACAGCAAAAAGAGACCCAGTACTTC
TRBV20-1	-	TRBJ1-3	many	CSARVGGPGNTIYF	TGCAGTGCTAGAGTCGGAGGACCTGGAAACACCATATATTTT
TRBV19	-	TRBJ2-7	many	CASSPEMGSSYEQYF	TGTGCCAGTAGCCCCGAGATGGGTAGCAGTTACGAGCAGTACTTC
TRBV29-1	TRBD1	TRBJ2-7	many	CSVERAGTGRNEQYF	TGCAGCGTTGAAAGGGCCGGGACAGGGAGGAACGAGCAGTACTTC
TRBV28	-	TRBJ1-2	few	CASSLFLHGYTF	TGTGCCAGCAGTTTATTTCTTCATGGCTACACCTTC
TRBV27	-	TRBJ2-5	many	CASSFIRLGASTGTQYF	TGTGCCAGCAGTTTCATAAGGTTGGGTGCGAGCACGGGGACCCAGTACTTC
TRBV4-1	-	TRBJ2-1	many	CASSGQINYNEQFF	TGCGCCAGCAGCGGACAGATAAACTACAATGAGCAGTTCTTC
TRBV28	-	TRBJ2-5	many	CASRGRETQYF	TGTGCCAGCAGGGGACGGGAGACCCAGTACTTC
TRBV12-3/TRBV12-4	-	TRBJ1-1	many	CASRYSWASIMNTEAFF	TGTGCCAGCCGATACTCATGGGCCAGTATTATGAACACTGAAGCTTTCTTT
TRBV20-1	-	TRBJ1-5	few	CSAREGGRLNQPQHF	TGCAGTGCCCGTGAGGGTGGGCGCCTAAATCAGCCCCAGCATTTT
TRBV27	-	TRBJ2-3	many	CASSLGGTDTQYF	TGTGCCAGCAGTTTAGGAGGGACAGATACGCAGTATTTT
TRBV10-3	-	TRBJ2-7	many	CASGTASSYEQYF	TGTGCCAGCGGGACGGCTAGCTCCTACGAGCAGTACTTC
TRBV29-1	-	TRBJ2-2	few	CSVARHSNTGELFF	TGCAGCGTTGCCCGCCACTCGAACACCGGGGAGCTGTTTTTT
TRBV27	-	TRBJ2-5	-	CASSLLGSGETQYF	TGTGCCAGCAGTTTATTGGGATCAGGGGAGACCCAGTACTTC
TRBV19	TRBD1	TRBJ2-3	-	CASSIDRGADTQYF	TGTGCCAGTAGTATTGACAGGGGCGCAGATACGCAGTATTTT
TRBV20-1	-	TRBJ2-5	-	CSARDEGDFKETQYF	TGCAGTGCTAGAGATGAGGGAGATTTCAAAGAGACCCAGTACTTC
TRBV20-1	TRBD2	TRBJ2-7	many	CSVRTSGRPEQYF	TGCAGTGTAAGGACTAGCGGGAGGCCCGAGCAGTACTTC
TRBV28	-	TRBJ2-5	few	CASSLRTLALYGETQYF	TGTGCCAGCAGTTTACGGACACTGGCCCTCTACGGGGAGACCCAGTACTTC
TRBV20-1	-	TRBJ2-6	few	CSAMTVSGANVLTF	TGCAGTGCTATGACAGTCTCTGGGGCCAACGTCCTGACTTTC
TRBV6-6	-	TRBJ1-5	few	CASSYSWGQPQHF	TGTGCCAGCAGTTACTCTTGGGGTCAGCCCCAGCATTTT
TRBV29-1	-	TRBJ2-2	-	CSVAGTVNTGELFF	TGCAGCGTTGCGGGGACGGTGAACACCGGGGAGCTGTTTTTT
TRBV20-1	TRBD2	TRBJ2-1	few	CSAPGTSGLYNEQFF	TGCAGTGCCCCCGGGACTAGCGGTCTCTACAATGAGCAGTTCTTC
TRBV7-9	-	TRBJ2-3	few	CASSFGPGGAYDTQYF	TGTGCCAGCAGCTTTGGCCCTGGGGGGGCCTACGATACGCAGTATTTT
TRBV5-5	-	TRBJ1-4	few	CASSLLQGRSNEKLFF	TGTGCCAGCAGCTTACTACAGGGCAGGTCTAATGAAAAACTGTTTTTT
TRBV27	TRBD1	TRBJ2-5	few	CASSWGQSETQYF	TGTGCCAGCAGTTGGGGACAGTCCGAGACCCAGTACTTC
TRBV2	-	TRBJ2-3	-	CASSEVGFSTDTQYF	TGTGCCAGCAGTGAAGTAGGGTTTAGCACAGATACGCAGTATTTT
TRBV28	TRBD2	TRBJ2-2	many	CASSLTSGSLTGELFF	TGTGCCAGCAGTCTCACTAGCGGGAGTCTCACCGGGGAGCTGTTTTTT
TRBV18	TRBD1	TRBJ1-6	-	CASSPRTGDNSPLHF	TGTGCCAGCTCACCAAGGACAGGGGACAATTCACCCCTCCACTTT
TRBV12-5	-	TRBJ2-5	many	CASGLGTGLTWGQETQYF	TGTGCTAGTGGTTTGGGAACAGGTCTCACGTGGGGCCAAGAGACCCAGTACTTC
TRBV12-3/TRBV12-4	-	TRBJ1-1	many	CASSNPTTLRAEAFF	TGTGCCAGCAGCAATCCAACTACCCTAAGGGCTGAAGCTTTCTTT
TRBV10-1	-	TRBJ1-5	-	CASSEGDRDQPQHF	TGCGCCAGCAGTGAGGGGGATCGGGATCAGCCCCAGCATTTT
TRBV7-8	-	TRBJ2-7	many	CASSSTEGAQDEQYF	TGTGCCAGCAGCTCTACCGAAGGGGCGCAGGACGAGCAGTACTTC
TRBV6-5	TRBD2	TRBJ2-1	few	CASSYSGIAGGREQFF	TGTGCCAGCAGTTACTCCGGTATAGCGGGAGGTCGGGAGCAGTTCTTC
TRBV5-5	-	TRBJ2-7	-	CASSRAQESSYEQYF	TGTGCCAGCAGCAGGGCTCAAGAGAGCTCCTACGAGCAGTACTTC
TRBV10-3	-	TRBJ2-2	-	CAISPASGGNTGELFF	TGTGCCATCAGCCCTGCGTCGGGCGGGAACACCGGGGAGCTGTTTTTT
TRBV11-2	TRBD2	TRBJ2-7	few	CASSILAPPSGSFYEQYF	TGTGCCAGCAGCATTTTAGCCCCTCCCAGCGGGAGTTTTTACGAGCAGTACTTC
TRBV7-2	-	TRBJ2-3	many	CASSQMLGSTDTQYF	TGTGCCAGCAGCCAAATGCTGGGGTCCACAGATACGCAGTATTTT
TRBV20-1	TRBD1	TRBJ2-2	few	CSATADRANTGELFF	TGCAGTGCTACCGCGGACAGGGCCAACACCGGGGAGCTGTTTTTT
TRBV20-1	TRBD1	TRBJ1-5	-	CSALGQGARNQPQHF	TGCAGTGCTCTGGGACAGGGGGCGCGTAATCAGCCCCAGCATTTT
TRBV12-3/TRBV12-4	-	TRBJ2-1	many	CASSFFGNEQFF	TGTGCCAGCAGTTTTTTCGGGAATGAGCAGTTCTTC
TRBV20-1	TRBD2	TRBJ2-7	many	CSARDKLAGVREQYF	TGCAGTGCTAGAGACAAACTAGCGGGAGTTCGAGAGCAGTACTTC
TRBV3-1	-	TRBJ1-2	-	CASSERTVTDYGYTF	TGTGCCAGCAGCGAACGGACAGTAACAGACTATGGCTACACCTTC
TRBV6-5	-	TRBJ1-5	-	CASSYSERTAYSNQPQHF	TGTGCCAGCAGTTACTCAGAGCGGACAGCATATAGCAATCAGCCCCAGCATTTT
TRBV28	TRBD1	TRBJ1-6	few	CASSLDPTGAGTSPLHF	TGTGCCAGCAGTTTAGACCCCACAGGGGCCGGTACTTCACCCCTCCACTTT
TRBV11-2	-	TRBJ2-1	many	CASSLGGGKSYNEQFF	TGTGCCAGCAGCTTAGGTGGAGGCAAGTCCTACAATGAGCAGTTCTTC
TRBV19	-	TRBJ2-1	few	CASSIMVASSYNEQFF	TGTGCCAGTAGTATAATGGTGGCGAGCTCCTACAATGAGCAGTTCTTC
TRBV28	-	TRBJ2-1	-	CASSLAGSLGDEQFF	TGTGCCAGCAGTTTGGCGGGTTCCCTTGGGGATGAGCAGTTCTTC
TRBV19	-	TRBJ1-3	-	CASRFSSGNTIYF	TGTGCCAGTCGGTTCAGCTCTGGAAACACCATATATTTT
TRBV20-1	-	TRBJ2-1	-	CSARDLDSDNEQFF	TGCAGTGCTAGAGACTTGGACAGCGACAATGAGCAGTTCTTC
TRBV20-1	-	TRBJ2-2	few	CSAQSQGNTGELFF	TGCAGTGCCCAGAGTCAGGGGAACACCGGGGAGCTGTTTTTT
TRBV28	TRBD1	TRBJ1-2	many	CASRDRGQRDYGYTF	TGTGCCAGCAGGGACAGGGGACAAAGGGACTATGGCTACACCTTC
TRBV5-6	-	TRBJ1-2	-	CASSLEQLSSNYGYTF	TGTGCCAGCAGCTTGGAACAGCTATCCAGCAACTATGGCTACACCTTC
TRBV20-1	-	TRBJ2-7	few	CSAGDRLAYEQYF	TGCAGTGCTGGGGACCGACTGGCCTACGAGCAGTACTTC
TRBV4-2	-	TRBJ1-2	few	CASSQDFMFRGSNYGYTF	TGTGCCAGCAGCCAAGATTTTATGTTTCGCGGATCTAACTATGGCTACACCTTC
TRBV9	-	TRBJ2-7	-	CASSVGQGGTYEQYF	TGTGCCAGCAGCGTAGGTCAGGGGGGAACCTACGAGCAGTACTTC